The 26 T cell receptor beta chains listed next were all sequenced from one sample in a study of blood T cell repertoires in COVID-19. Sequenced by immunoSEQ multiplex PCR; TCRdb stores in-frame clones only, minus some. The sample includes 310,000 or so clones, around 90% of them seen just once. The sequencing input was PBMCs or T cells enriched from blood (not recorded which). Receptors originate from a woman aged 25 to 39 who had recovered from COVID-19.

This clone came up a few times. The CDR3 nucleotides read TGTGCCTGGAGGGGCCAGTTTCAGGGATTGAACACTGAAGCTTTCTTT. This gives the protein CAWRGQFQGLNTEAFF. This sequence joins TRBV30 and TRBJ1-1, with a tentative D call TRBD1 (5 bases). V lost 3 bases and J 0 bases, leaving 17 bases between the germline ends. Germline CDR1 reads GTSNPN; CDR2 reads SVGIG (reference sequence). This CDR3 is built from 16 residues.

V usage is TRBV30 and J usage is TRBJ1-2; 11 bases are a match to TRBD1. Germline V CDR1 and CDR2: GTSNPN, SVGIG (reference sequence). The length of the CDR3 is 17 residues. V shed 6 bases, J shed 4 bases, and the junction held 16 bases outside the gene matches. CDR3 sequence reads: CACPRTGGGYYPYGYTF. As DNA, the CDR3 is TGTGCCTGTCCAAGGACAGGGGGCGGTTATTATCCCTATGGCTACACCTTC.

The chain links TRBV15 to TRBJ2-7; the match to TRBD2 covers 7 bases. Losses at the gene ends were 3 bases for V and 6 bases for J; bases not matched to a gene: 11. CDR3 length: 15 residues. Germline V gene lookup returns CDR1 LNHNV and CDR2 YYDKDF (reference sequence). CDR3 loop: CATSRGQLGGSEQYF. The CDR3 DNA reads TGTGCCACCAGCAGGGGGCAGTTGGGGGGGTCCGAGCAGTACTTC.

The CDR3 DNA follows: TGTGCCAGAAGCCTCGGGGACAGGGGGCAAGATACGCAGTATTTT. Its protein product is CARSLGDRGQDTQYF. This chain joins TRBV7-5 and TRBJ2-3; the table's D call, TRBD1, has no DNA check behind it. TRBV7-5 is a known pseudogene. CDR3 size: 15 residues.

The chain has TRBV4-3 and TRBJ2-6; no reliable D call. The CDR3 consists of 18 residues. The germline gives CDR1 LGHNA, CDR2 YSLEER. V was pared by 1 base and J by 0 bases, with 13 bases between. CDR3 loop: CASSQAMVQVSGANVLTF. The CDR3 nucleotides are TGCGCCAGCAGCCAAGCTATGGTCCAGGTCTCTGGGGCCAACGTCCTGACTTTC.

The gene calls are TRBV11-1 and TRBJ2-1; no definite D call. The CDR3 is 15 amino acids. Germline V lookup: CDR1 SGHAT, CDR2 FQDESV (reference sequence). Trimming removed 5 bases from V and 3 bases from J, with 14 bases in between. The CDR3 DNA sequence: TGTGCCAGCAGCCCGCCAGGCACAAACTACAATGAGCAGTTCTTC. This encodes CASSPPGTNYNEQFF.

In its sample, this clone was seen a few times. The genes are TRBV11-2 and TRBJ1-3; no clear D. Germline-derived CDR1 and CDR2 are SGHAT and FQNNGV. V was shortened by 0 bases and J by 0 bases, with 9 bases between the two germline ends. CDR3 length equals 16 residues. The CDR3 coding sequence is TGTGCCAGCAGCTTAGAAAGGAGTGGCTCTGGAAACACCATATATTTT. This translates into CASSLERSGSGNTIYF.

In nucleotides, the CDR3 is TGCGCCAGCAGCAATCCCGGGACTAGCGCTGAAGCTTTCTTT. The encoded protein is CASSNPGTSAEAFF. The rearrangement links TRBV10-1 to TRBJ1-1; TRBD1 is a possible D gene (5 bases). Deletions cut 6 bases from V and 6 bases from J, with 17 bases between. Germline loops: CDR1 WNHNN, CDR2 SYGVQD (reference sequence). The CDR3 runs to 14 residues.

This clone has only one observation. The chain combines TRBV7-2 with TRBJ2-5, with 9 positions matching TRBD2. With V trimmed by 2 bases and J by 6 bases, 1 base remained unmatched. CDR1 is SGHTA and CDR2 is FQGNSA in the germline V gene. This CDR3 is built from 13 residues. CDR3 coding DNA: TGTGCCAGCAGCTTACTAGCGGGGAAGACCCAGTACTTC. It yields the protein CASSLLAGKTQYF. The whole variable domain, filled in from reference TRBV7-2 and TRBJ2-5, reads GAGVSQSPSNKVTEKGKDVELRCDPISGHTALYWYRQSLGQGLEFLIYFQGNSAPDKSGLPSDRFSAERTGGSVSTLTIQRTQQEDSAVYLCASSLLAGKTQYFGPGTRLLVL.

The chain links TRBV7-8 to TRBJ2-7; perhaps TRBD2 as D (5 bases). There are 13 residues in the CDR3. CDR1 and CDR2 (germline): SGHVS, FQNEAQ. The germline V and J ends were trimmed by 1 base and 6 bases, with 10 bases remaining between them. Here the CDR3 reads CASSLVAGGEQYF. Written as DNA, the CDR3 is TGTGCCAGCAGCTTAGTGGCAGGAGGCGAGCAGTACTTC.

The genes are TRBV20-1 and TRBJ1-2; tentative D call: TRBD1 (5 bases). CDR1 and CDR2 (germline): DFQATT, SNEGSKA (reference sequence). V lost 3 bases and J lost 2, with 13 bases in between. The CDR3 runs to 14 residues. CDR3 sequence (DNA): TGCAGTGCTAGTCCCCCCACAGGAAACTATGGCTACACCTTC. It specifies CSASPPTGNYGYTF.

This clone came up a few times. The chain carries TRBV10-3 and TRBJ1-6; D unclear. The CDR3 spans 12 residues. The germline V gene encodes CDR1 ENHRY and CDR2 SYGVKD. V was cut by 4 bases and J by 8 bases, with 6 bases left in between. The CDR3 spells CAISGRDSPLHF. In DNA form, the CDR3 reads TGTGCCATCAGTGGGCGGGATTCACCCCTCCACTTT.

The V and J genes are TRBV10-3 and TRBJ1-2; D possibly corresponds to TRBD1 (5 bases). With 0 bases removed from V and 2 bases from J, the gap between germline ends came to 10 bases. The CDR3 runs 15 residues. Germline V gene data show CDR1 as ENHRY and CDR2 as SYGVKD. This chain's CDR3 is CAISESGQMNYGYTF. The CDR3 region has the DNA TGTGCCATCAGTGAGTCGGGGCAGATGAACTATGGCTACACCTTC.

This chain connects TRBV2 to TRBJ1-1, with 8 bases fitting TRBD1. The CDR3 is 16 amino acids. Per germline, CDR1 SNHLY and CDR2 FYNNEI. J was trimmed by 4 bases and V by 1 base; bases with no gene match: 8. The CDR3 DNA is TGTGCCAGCAGTGAAGGCCAGGGGGCTAGGGGCACTGAAGCTTTCTTT. This sequence encodes CASSEGQGARGTEAFF.

The chain employs TRBV5-4 and TRBJ1-2, with D hard to call. The CDR3 loop spans 14 amino acids. V was shortened by 4 bases and J by 2 bases, with 12 bases between the two germline ends. The germline V gene encodes CDR1 SGHNT and CDR2 YYREEE (reference sequence). This CDR3 reads CASSPGSSNYGYTF. The CDR3 coding sequence is TGTGCCAGCAGCCCCGGGAGCTCCAACTATGGCTACACCTTC.

This chain connects TRBV4-1 to TRBJ2-3; 10 positions agree with TRBD2. The CDR3 is 17 amino acids. Germline values: CDR1 MGHRA, CDR2 YSYEKL. The V segment lost 0 bases and the J segment 0 bases; nucleotides outside the gene matches: 3. CDR3 sequence reads: CASSQDRTSGSTDTQYF. DNA of the CDR3: TGCGCCAGCAGCCAAGACAGGACTAGCGGTAGCACAGATACGCAGTATTTT.

J is TRBJ1-6 and V is TRBV19, with a tentative D call TRBD1 (6 bases). V lost 3 bases to trimming and J lost 7 bases, with 7 bases between them. This CDR3 contains 13 residues. Germline V gene data show CDR1 as LNHDA and CDR2 as SQIVND (reference sequence). CDR3 region: CASSIGTNSPLHF. The CDR3 bases are TGTGCCAGTAGTATCGGGACAAATTCACCCCTCCACTTT.

This clone was observed a single time. This chain links TRBV7-2 with TRBJ1-2, with D tentatively TRBD1 (5 bases). The CDR3 runs 13 residues. Per germline, CDR1 SGHTA and CDR2 FQGNSA. V lost 1 base, J lost 8 bases, and 11 bases lay in between. CDR3: CASSLVQGGGYTF. CDR3 nucleotides: TGTGCCAGCAGCTTAGTCCAGGGTGGCGGCTACACCTTC.

The chain links TRBV15 to TRBJ1-5, with D perhaps matching TRBD1 (5 bases). The germline V gene has CDR1 LNHNV and CDR2 YYDKDF (reference sequence). The CDR3 contains 14 residues. Trimming removed 5 bases at V and 6 bases at J, with 14 bases between. Here the CDR3 DNA reads TGTGCCACCAGCCCGAACCACAGGCGTCAGCCCCAGCATTTT. Protein sequence: CATSPNHRRQPQHF.

The V gene is TRBV13, the J gene TRBJ1-4, with TRBD1 identical over 10 bases. The CDR3 runs to 15 residues. CDR1 and CDR2 (germline): PRHDT, FYEKMQ (reference sequence). The trim removed 5 bases at V and 8 bases at J, leaving 8 bases unmatched. The DNA for the CDR3 is TGTGCCAGCAGCGGCCGGGACAGGGGTGGGGAAAAACTGTTTTTT. It is translated as CASSGRDRGGEKLFF.

The chain employs TRBV25-1 and TRBJ1-4; D unresolved. Germline-derived CDR1 and CDR2 are MGHDK and SYGVNS. Trimming removed 0 bases from V and 9 bases from J, with 14 bases in between. The CDR3 extends over 15 amino acids. The CDR3 DNA sequence: TGTGCCAGCAGTGAATACGACGGGGTTGGGAAAAAACTGTTTTTT. Its protein is CASSEYDGVGKKLFF.

The chain is built from TRBV7-2 and TRBJ1-4; 8 nucleotides match TRBD1. Germline assignment: CDR1 SGHTA and CDR2 FQGNSA. The J segment lost 7 bases and the V segment lost 5 bases, leaving 9 bases of the junction unmatched. The CDR3 spans 15 residues. CDR3 in amino acids: CASSRGDRLPEKLFF. CDR3 sequence (DNA): TGTGCCAGCAGCCGCGGGGACAGGCTTCCTGAAAAACTGTTTTTT. Variable domain in full (rest from reference TRBV7-2 and TRBJ1-4): GAGVSQSPSNKVTEKGKDVELRCDPISGHTALYWYRQSLGQGLEFLIYFQGNSAPDKSGLPSDRFSAERTGGSVSTLTIQRTQQEDSAVYLCASSRGDRLPEKLFFGSGTQLSVL.

This chain connects TRBV12-3 or TRBV12-4 to TRBJ2-7; TRBD1 is a possible D gene (5 bases). The CDR3 consists of 12 residues. The V end was cut by 0 bases, the J end by 6 bases, with 6 bases between. In nucleotides, the CDR3 is TGTGCCAGCAGTTTAGCTAGGGGCGAGCAGTACTTC. It codes for CASSLARGEQYF.

The rearrangement links TRBV5-4 to TRBJ1-1; no clear D gene. CDR1 is SGHNT and CDR2 is YYREEE in the germline V gene (reference sequence). V was pared by 7 bases and J by 0 bases, with 13 bases between. There are 14 residues in the CDR3. The CDR3 is CASWAGLLNTEAFF. CDR3 bases: TGTGCCAGCTGGGCAGGCCTTTTGAACACTGAAGCTTTCTTT.

This clone has only one observation. This chain links TRBV13 with TRBJ1-6, with 8 bases matching TRBD1. The V gene end was trimmed by 8 bases and the J gene end by 6 bases; junction bases not matched to a gene: 12. Germline V gene data show CDR1 as PRHDT and CDR2 as FYEKMQ (reference sequence). CDR3 length: 16 amino acids. The CDR3 coding sequence is TGTGCCAGCGCCTTGGGCAGGGGGCAGGGTAATTCACCCCTCCACTTT. Encoded protein: CASALGRGQGNSPLHF.

The chain recombines TRBV18 with TRBJ2-7; a possible D gene is TRBD1 (6 bases). V was trimmed by 3 bases and J by 2 bases, leaving 11 bases between them. From germline, CDR1 is KGHSH and CDR2 LQKENI. The CDR3 sequence is 14 residues long. CDR3 amino acids: CASSPMTGTYEQYF. The CDR3 DNA reads as TGTGCCAGCTCACCTATGACAGGAACCTACGAGCAGTACTTC. Full variable domain (outside the CDR3, taken from reference TRBV18 and TRBJ2-7): NAGVMQNPRHLVRRRGQEARLRCSPMKGHSHVYWYRQLPEEGLKFMVYLQKENIIDESGMPKERFSAEFPKEGPSILRIQQVVRGDSAAYFCASSPMTGTYEQYFGPGTRLTVT.